A single sample gave rise to the 19 T cell receptor beta chains below, sequenced in a study of T cell changes during pregnancy in multiple sclerosis. The protocol was immunoSEQ multiplex PCR, while the TCRdb copy is restricted to in-frame clones and leaves out a portion. The profile shows 30,000 to 45,000 clones, about nine tenths of them singletons. Material: CD4+ T cells from peripheral blood mononuclear cells, obtained after pregnancy. The receptors were sampled from a female donor in good health, enrolled as a control in a pregnancy study.

The V gene is TRBV15, the J gene TRBJ2-5; 9 nucleotides agree with TRBD1. The trim removed 1 base at V and 5 bases at J, leaving 5 bases unmatched. The CDR3 spans 15 residues. Per the germline V gene, CDR1 is LNHNV and CDR2 is YYDKDF (reference sequence). For the CDR3, the DNA is TGTGCCACCAGCAGAGTAGGACAGGGGCTGGAGACCCAGTACTTC. Encoded protein: CATSRVGQGLETQYF.

This clone was detected only once. The chain combines TRBV30 with TRBJ1-1; a weak D match, TRBD1 (5 bases). Between the trimmed V and J ends, which lost 6 bases and 7 bases, there was a span of 15 bases. The CDR3 covers 12 residues. Per the germline V gene, CDR1 is GTSNPN and CDR2 is SVGIG (reference sequence). CDR3 protein: CACLGGSGEAFF. The DNA for the CDR3 is TGTGCCTGCCTGGGGGGTTCAGGTGAAGCTTTCTTT.

The chain has TRBV12-1 and TRBJ2-3; the table's D call, TRBD2, was not checked against the DNA. TRBV12-1 is a pseudogene segment. The CDR3 covers 16 residues. The CDR3 region is CASMNPGLAGVDTQYF. The CDR3 region has the DNA TGTGCCAGCATGAACCCGGGACTAGCGGGAGTGGATACGCAGTATTTT.

This clone was recorded only once. The chain uses TRBV5-1 and TRBJ1-4; 10 bases line up with TRBD1. Germline trimming cut 0 bases from V and 12 bases from J; bases unmatched to any gene: 8. Germline CDR1 SGHRS, CDR2 YFSETQ. CDR3 length: 15 amino acids. The CDR3 nucleotides are TGCGCCAGCAGCTTGGTTGGGACAGGGGAGAAAGAACTGTTTTTT. As protein: CASSLVGTGEKELFF.

The chain recombines TRBV30 with TRBJ1-1; weak D call: TRBD1 (5 bases). V lost 0 bases and J 1 base, leaving 12 bases between the germline ends. The CDR3 extends over 15 amino acids. Germline V gene lookup returns CDR1 GTSNPN and CDR2 SVGIG (reference sequence). The CDR3 DNA reads as TGTGCCTGGAGTGTACAAGGGGCTAGGAACACTGAAGCTTTCTTT. Protein product: CAWSVQGARNTEAFF.

In this sample, this clone turned up once. The chain combines TRBV2 with TRBJ2-6, with D possibly TRBD1 on 5 matching bases. CDR1 is SNHLY, CDR2 FYNNEI, per germline. The CDR3 consists of 18 residues. Trimming pared 2 bases from V and 0 bases from J, leaving 14 bases between. CDR3 region: CASSELPGISSGANVLTF. CDR3 nucleotides: TGTGCCAGCAGTGAACTCCCAGGGATAAGCTCTGGGGCCAACGTCCTGACTTTC.

The rearrangement joins TRBV7-2 to TRBJ2-7; 7 positions match TRBD2. With V trimmed by 3 bases and J by 4 bases, 9 bases remained unmatched. CDR3 length equals 15 residues. The germline V gene has CDR1 SGHTA and CDR2 FQGNSA. CDR3 amino acids: CASSLIRTSEYEQYF. The DNA for the CDR3 is TGTGCCAGCAGCTTGATCAGGACTAGTGAATACGAGCAGTACTTC. Looking up the rest from reference TRBV7-2 and TRBJ2-7 gives the full variable domain: GAGVSQSPSNKVTEKGKDVELRCDPISGHTALYWYRQSLGQGLEFLIYFQGNSAPDKSGLPSDRFSAERTGGSVSTLTIQRTQQEDSAVYLCASSLIRTSEYEQYFGPGTRLTVT.

The genes are TRBV6-5 and TRBJ2-7; 9 nucleotides line up with TRBD1. Looked up from germline, CDR1 is MNHEY and CDR2 is SVGAGI. The CDR3 extends over 16 amino acids. V shed 0 bases, J shed 7 bases, and the junction held 10 bases outside the gene matches. In DNA, the CDR3 is TGTGCCAGCAGTTACTCGATTGGGACAGGGATTTGGGAGCAGTACTTC. Protein: CASSYSIGTGIWEQYF.

This clone was detected only once. The chain uses TRBV4-3 and TRBJ2-1, with 7 positions matching TRBD2. V dropped 0 bases and J dropped 7; count of bases not matched to a gene: 6. The CDR3 runs to 15 residues. Germline CDR1 is LGHNA and CDR2 is YSLEER. The CDR3 coding sequence is TGCGCCAGCAGCCAAGACCCCGGGGGGAAGAATGAGCAGTTCTTC. It codes for CASSQDPGGKNEQFF.

The chain employs TRBV10-1 and TRBJ2-3, with 7 nucleotides matching TRBD1. V shed 4 bases, J shed 6 bases, and the junction held 4 bases outside the gene matches. From germline, CDR1 is WNHNN and CDR2 SYGVQD (reference sequence). The CDR3 totals 13 residues. The CDR3 DNA reads as TGCGCCAGCAGTGGACAGGGTGGGGATACGCAGTATTTT. Translated: CASSGQGGDTQYF.

This chain uses TRBV9 with TRBJ2-5, with a weak D call TRBD2 (6 bases). The germline V and J ends were trimmed by 0 bases and 7 bases, with 10 bases remaining between them. The CDR3 totals 13 residues. Germline-derived CDR1 and CDR2 are SGDLS and YYNGEE. CDR3 sequence reads: CASSVDGSGTQYF. CDR3 DNA: TGTGCCAGCAGCGTAGACGGGAGTGGGACCCAGTACTTC.

This chain joins TRBV7-2 and TRBJ1-5; TRBD1 is a possible D gene (5 bases). With 3 bases removed from V and 5 bases from J, the gap between germline ends came to 11 bases. The CDR3 totals 14 residues. Germline V gives CDR1 SGHTA, CDR2 FQGNSA. The CDR3 nucleotides read TGTGCCAGCAGCTTGGGGGGGGGAGATCAGCCCCAGCATTTT. Protein product: CASSLGGGDQPQHF.

This clone was detected only a few times. This chain connects TRBV14 to TRBJ2-2, with a weak D call TRBD2 (6 bases). The CDR3 has 14 amino acids. CDR1 SGHDN and CDR2 FVKESK come from the germline V gene. The V end lost 5 bases, the J end lost 1 base, and 8 bases lay between the germline ends. The CDR3, as DNA: TGTGCCAGCAGCTTCGGGGGGAACACCGGGGAGCTGTTTTTT. Translating it yields CASSFGGNTGELFF.

The chain combines TRBV6-6 with TRBJ2-7; D may be TRBD1 (6 bases). Germline V gives CDR1 MNHNY, CDR2 SVGAGI (reference sequence). The CDR3 covers 15 residues. The V end lost 2 bases, the J end lost 6 bases, and 17 bases lay between the germline ends. CDR3 amino acids: CASSYPPTGATEQYF. The CDR3 bases are TGTGCCAGCAGTTACCCACCGACAGGCGCTACCGAGCAGTACTTC.

In this sample, this clone turned up once. CDR3 region: CASSLGGTGALEQYF. In DNA form, the CDR3 reads TGCGCCAGCAGCTTGGGGGGGACAGGGGCCCTCGAGCAGTACTTC. The rearrangement joins TRBV5-1 to TRBJ2-7; 10 positions match TRBD1. This CDR3 is 15 amino acids long. The germline V gene has CDR1 SGHRS and CDR2 YFSETQ. V lost 0 bases to trimming and J lost 6 bases; unmatched junction nucleotides: 6.

This chain links TRBV16 with TRBJ1-2, with D perhaps TRBD1 (6 bases). The V gene lost 0 bases and the J gene lost 4 bases, with 9 bases spanning the gap. The CDR3 extends over 14 amino acids. Germline assignment: CDR1 KGHSY and CDR2 FQNENV. The CDR3 here is CASSQSGGAYGYTF. The CDR3 nucleotides are TGTGCCAGCAGCCAATCGGGGGGGGCCTATGGCTACACCTTC.

This clone was seen once. The rearrangement uses TRBV7-6 and TRBJ1-1; TRBD1 agrees at 10 bases. This CDR3 region has 15 residues. V shed 4 bases, J shed 1 base, and the junction held 3 bases outside the gene matches. Germline assignment: CDR1 SGHVS and CDR2 FNYEAQ. CDR3: CASSSRTGGNTEAFF. CDR3 DNA: TGTGCCAGCAGCTCCCGGACAGGGGGGAACACTGAAGCTTTCTTT.

The chain links TRBV4-3 to TRBJ1-6; 11 nucleotides agree with TRBD1. J gave up 7 bases and V 3 bases, and 5 bases lay outside the gene matches. The germline gives CDR1 LGHNA, CDR2 YSLEER. The CDR3 runs 16 residues. The CDR3 here is CASSQARDRGNSPLHF. Here the CDR3 DNA reads TGCGCCAGCAGCCAGGCTCGGGACAGGGGGAATTCACCCCTCCACTTT.

This sequence joins TRBV7-2 and TRBJ2-5; 7 bases match TRBD1. The CDR3 covers 15 residues. Trimming took 2 bases from V and 6 from J; bases not matched to a gene: 9. CDR1 is SGHTA, CDR2 FQGNSA, per germline. CDR3 sequence (DNA): TGTGCCAGCAGCTTAAACACAGGGGAAATGAAGACCCAGTACTTC. Translating gives CASSLNTGEMKTQYF.